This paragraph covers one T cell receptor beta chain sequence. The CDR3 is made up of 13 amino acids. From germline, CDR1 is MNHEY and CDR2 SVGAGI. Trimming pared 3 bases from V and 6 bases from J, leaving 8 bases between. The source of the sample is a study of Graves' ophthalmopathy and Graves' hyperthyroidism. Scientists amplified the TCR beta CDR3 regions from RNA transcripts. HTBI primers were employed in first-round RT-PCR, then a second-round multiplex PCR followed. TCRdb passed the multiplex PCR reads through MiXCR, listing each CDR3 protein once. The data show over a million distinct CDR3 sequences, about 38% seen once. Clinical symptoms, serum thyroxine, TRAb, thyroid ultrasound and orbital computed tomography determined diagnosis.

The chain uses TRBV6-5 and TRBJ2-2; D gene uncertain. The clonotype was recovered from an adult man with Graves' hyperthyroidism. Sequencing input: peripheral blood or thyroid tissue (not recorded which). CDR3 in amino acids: CASSYQAAGELFF. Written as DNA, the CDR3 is TGTGCCAGCAGTTATCAGGCTGCCGGGGAGCTGTTTTTT.